This T cell receptor beta chain originates from a study of human T cells and chemical hapten exposure. Study results and caveats: High-frequency TCRs, those above 1 in 1000, stayed the same after DPC sensitization.

Time point given: pre-sensitization, week 0. Documented treatment: therapeutic diphenylcyclopropenone sensitization with weekly scalp DPC. People who gave samples had alopecia, were 18 to 70 years old, and were suitable for DPC. TCRdb analysed the RACE reads with MiXCR anew, one entry per CDR3 protein. This sample has about 120,000 distinct CDR3 sequences, with about 13% found just once. This clonotype was picked up many times. What it binds is unknown. From germline, CDR1 is SGHVS and CDR2 FQNEAQ. V was trimmed by 0 bases and J by 4 bases, leaving 13 bases between them. The CDR3 has 16 residues. The chain employs TRBV7-8 and TRBJ1-3; D not resolved. Specimen: whole blood, collected in connection with sensitization to the hapten diphenylcyclopropenone (DPC). This receptor was identified in a woman between 18 and 30 years old with alopecia areata. Some clones in this sample may be carry-over from other donors' samples. The CDR3 loop reads CASSLATGSEGNTIYF. The DNA for the CDR3 is TGTGCCAGCAGCTTAGCCACGGGATCCGAAGGAAACACCATATATTTT.